This is a list of T cell receptor beta chains from one sample in a study of T-cell reconstitution after alpha-beta-depleted transplantation in children. TCRdb reprocessed the PCR reads with MiXCR, giving one entry per CDR3 protein. The table has about 610,000 distinct CDR3 sequences, under 12% seen once. This specimen consisted of PBMCs from the stem cell graft donor, obtained from the stem cell graft. These receptors were taken from a human donor who donated a stem cell graft to a child with acute myeloid leukemia. CDR3s include the opening cysteine and the closing phenylalanine or tryptophan. A D gene is named only where the DNA matches it firmly. Clone size is shown for a subset of rows, as once, few, many or a class of expanded clone.

j_gene | v_gene | d_gene | abundance | CDR3aa | CDR3nt
TRBJ1-2 | TRBV18 | - | many | CASSYRDSYTF | TGTGCCAGCTCTTACAGGGATTCCTACACCTTC
TRBJ1-3 | TRBV20-1 | - | - | CSARDPTVDTIYF | TGCAGTGCTAGAGACCCTACGGTAGACACCATATATTTT
TRBJ2-1 | TRBV7-2 | TRBD2 | many | CASSFAGGPGNEQFF | TGTGCCAGCAGCTTCGCGGGAGGGCCGGGAAATGAGCAGTTCTTC
TRBJ2-1 | TRBV20-1 | - | few | CSAPNGRLGDNEQFF | TGCAGTGCCCCGAACGGGCGATTAGGCGACAATGAGCAGTTCTTC
TRBJ1-2 | TRBV9 | - | - | CASSPQGRVHYGYTF | TGTGCCAGCAGCCCCCAAGGCAGGGTCCACTATGGCTACACCTTC
TRBJ1-2 | TRBV2 | - | once | CASSRGNLVAGYTF | TGTGCCAGCAGTCGTGGAAATTTGGTCGCGGGCTACACCTTC
TRBJ1-4 | TRBV7-8 | TRBD1 | - | CASSLTGTAGEKLFF | TGTGCCAGCAGCCTAACCGGGACAGCAGGAGAAAAACTGTTTTTT
TRBJ2-7 | TRBV28 | - | few | CASSLRVTGDYEQYF | TGTGCCAGCAGTTTAAGGGTCACGGGGGACTACGAGCAGTACTTC
TRBJ1-1 | TRBV7-9 | - | - | CASSQHTDTEAFF | TGTGCCAGCAGCCAACACACAGACACTGAAGCTTTCTTT
TRBJ1-3 | TRBV5-6 | TRBD1 | few | CASSSGDRRLSGNTIYF | TGTGCCAGCAGCTCCGGGGACAGGAGGCTTTCTGGAAACACCATATATTTT
TRBJ2-3 | TRBV7-2 | - | - | CASSGGQQYF | TGTGCCAGCAGCGGGGGACAGCAGTATTTT
TRBJ2-1 | TRBV28 | - | - | CASKGAYNEQFF | TGTGCCAGCAAGGGGGCCTACAATGAGCAGTTCTTC
TRBJ2-7 | TRBV28 | - | - | CASMGSVIYEQYF | TGTGCCAGCATGGGAAGCGTTATCTACGAGCAGTACTTC
TRBJ2-1 | TRBV29-1 | - | many | CSVQPGPLNEQFF | TGCAGCGTCCAACCGGGACCTCTCAATGAGCAGTTCTTC
TRBJ2-1 | TRBV29-1 | - | many | CSVTGTTSSYNEQFF | TGCAGCGTAACCGGGACAACGAGCTCCTACAATGAGCAGTTCTTC
TRBJ2-7 | TRBV6-1 | - | few | CASRGVGERPYEQYF | TGTGCCAGCAGGGGGGTCGGGGAGCGCCCCTACGAGCAGTACTTC
TRBJ1-1 | TRBV20-1 | TRBD1 | - | CSATGGTEAFF | TGCAGTGCGACAGGGGGGACTGAAGCTTTCTTT
TRBJ2-7 | TRBV18 | TRBD1 | - | CASSPPATGGAVQYF | TGTGCCAGCTCACCACCGGCGACAGGGGGAGCGGTTCAGTACTTC
TRBJ2-1 | TRBV6-2/TRBV6-3 | - | - | CASSYFAGSHYNEQFF | TGTGCCAGCAGTTATTTTGCGGGAAGTCACTACAATGAGCAGTTCTTC
TRBJ1-2 | TRBV6-1 | - | - | CASSQTDGGYGYTF | TGTGCCAGCAGTCAAACGGACGGTGGCTACGGCTACACCTTC
TRBJ2-3 | TRBV20-1 | - | - | CSAESTGTQYF | TGCAGTGCCGAGAGCACAGGTACGCAGTATTTT
TRBJ1-2 | TRBV29-1 | - | - | CSVAAPNRYGYTF | TGCAGCGTTGCCGCCCCAAACCGCTATGGCTACACCTTC
TRBJ2-7 | TRBV14 | TRBD2 | many | CASRTSGSSYEQYF | TGTGCCAGCAGGACTAGCGGGAGTTCCTACGAGCAGTACTTC
TRBJ2-7 | TRBV7-2 | - | many | CASSLLGARDEQYF | TGTGCCAGCAGCCTTCTAGGGGCGCGGGACGAGCAGTACTTC
TRBJ2-5 | TRBV7-2 | - | - | CASSLQLGTQYF | TGTGCCAGCAGCTTACAGCTTGGGACCCAGTACTTC
TRBJ2-1 | TRBV24-1 | TRBD1 | - | CATARDRGDNEQFF | TGTGCCACCGCCCGGGACAGGGGTGACAATGAGCAGTTCTTC
TRBJ2-3 | TRBV7-9 | - | - | CASSLARAGRPGDTQYF | TGTGCCAGCAGCTTAGCGCGGGCCGGGAGACCTGGTGATACGCAGTATTTT
TRBJ2-7 | TRBV4-1 | - | few | CASSQGLGEGNPYEQYF | TGCGCCAGCAGCCAAGGGCTGGGCGAGGGGAACCCCTACGAGCAGTACTTC
TRBJ2-1 | TRBV4-1 | - | few | CASSLQPSGASYNEQFF | TGCGCCAGCAGTCTTCAACCCTCCGGGGCTTCCTACAATGAGCAGTTCTTC